The present T cell receptor beta chain was sequenced within a study of T cells of healthy individuals (dated by TCRdb to the late 2010s). In this sample, this clonotype turned up a few times. The specificity of this receptor is unknown. No base quality values were provided; no much bigger clone lies one nucleotide off. V is pared back by 0 bases and J by 7 bases, with 15 bases lying between the germline termini. From the cysteine through the phenylalanine, the CDR3 covers 15 amino acids. The retained sequence is limited to the CDR3, 45 bases, with the frame set at the first base. CDR1 is given as ENHRY and CDR2 as SYGVKD, both from the germline V gene. The library was produced with 5' RACE. Sequencing used an Illumina MiSeq. The public sequencing data were trimmed at Q25 with fastp and processed into clonotypes with MiXCR by TCRdb, which kept only in-frame beta chains. Identical CDR3 proteins give one entry, which carries the most common genes and DNA. The sample table shows approximately 52,000 distinct CDR3 sequences, and roughly 14% are seen once. The ten most abundant clones make up roughly a sixth of the sample.

This clonotype was sampled from a human donor in good health. Rearrangement joined TRBV10-3 to TRBJ1-1; the D gene is unclear. The nucleotides are TGTGCCATCAGTGAGTCCCCGACGTCACGGAATGAAGCTTTCTTT. This is translated as CAISESPTSRNEAFF.